The next 16 T cell receptor beta chains were all read from a single sample in a study of spatial heterogeneity in lung cancer. Time point of the sample: sample taken at primary tumor resection. The authors sequenced whole RNA from tumor, nontumor lung or frozen PBMC without sorting. TCRdb analysed the 5' RACE reads with MiXCR anew, one entry per CDR3 protein. This table holds approximately 90,000 distinct CDR3 sequences, approximately 8.2% found once. The source was PBMCs, collected at surgery. The source of these receptors is a male donor with early-stage non-small cell lung cancer.

This clonotype was picked up a small number of times. The CDR3 DNA sequence: TGCAGTGCTTTAAGGGACAGCGCGTATGGCTACACCTTC. This codes for CSALRDSAYGYTF. This chain links TRBV20-1 with TRBJ1-2; TRBD1 matches 7 bases. The CDR3 extends over 13 amino acids. The V gene's germline CDR1 is DFQATT and CDR2 SNEGSKA (reference sequence). The V segment lost 5 bases and the J segment 5 bases; nucleotides outside the gene matches: 8.

This clonotype was counted many times. CDR3 sequence reads: CASSTGLAGGATGELFF. CDR3 sequence (DNA): TGCGCCAGCAGCACCGGACTAGCGGGAGGAGCCACCGGGGAGCTGTTTTTT. The V and J genes are TRBV5-1 and TRBJ2-2, with 14 bases that match TRBD2. The CDR3 extends over 17 amino acids. V shed 4 bases, J shed 4 bases, and the junction held 6 bases outside the gene matches. The germline V gene has CDR1 SGHRS and CDR2 YFSETQ.

In its sample, this clonotype was seen many times. The V call is TRBV7-2, the J call TRBJ2-1; D call uncertain. The ends were cut back, 4 bases at V and 9 bases at J, with 10 bases in the middle. CDR1 and CDR2 from the germline V gene are SGHTA and FQGNSA. CDR3 length equals 12 residues. CDR3 in DNA: TGTGCCAGCAGCTCTGTCTGGGGTGAGCAGTTCTTC. Residues: CASSSVWGEQFF.

This clonotype was found many times. The chain couples TRBV7-9 to TRBJ2-1, with 7 bases identical to TRBD2. CDR1 is SEHNR, CDR2 FQNEAQ, per germline (reference sequence). Losses at the gene ends were 4 bases for V and 4 bases for J; bases not matched to a gene: 1. The CDR3 totals 13 residues. The CDR3 here is CASSSGLYNEQFF. The CDR3 DNA reads as TGTGCCAGCAGCTCGGGACTATACAATGAGCAGTTCTTC.

This clonotype was detected many times. This chain joins TRBV18 and TRBJ1-1; TRBD1 is a possible D gene (6 bases). The CDR3 is made up of 16 amino acids. Germline V lookup: CDR1 KGHSH, CDR2 LQKENI. V lost 6 bases, J lost 1 base, and 18 bases lay in between. The CDR3: CASSHGGGPANTEAFF. CDR3 sequence (DNA): TGTGCCAGCTCGCACGGGGGGGGCCCCGCGAACACTGAAGCTTTCTTT.

This clonotype was observed at least ten times. The chain links TRBV28 to TRBJ2-6, with D possibly TRBD1 on 6 matching bases. Trimming took 5 bases from V and 12 from J, leaving 20 bases between them. Germline lookup yields CDR1 MDHEN and CDR2 SYDVKM. The CDR3 runs to 15 residues. CDR3 protein: CASSHREMRARVLTF. Here the CDR3 DNA reads TGTGCCAGCAGTCACAGGGAAATGAGGGCTCGCGTCCTGACTTTC.

This clonotype has only a few counts. The chain links TRBV6-6 to TRBJ2-7; D might be TRBD2 (5 bases). The germline V gene has CDR1 MNHNY and CDR2 SVGAGI (reference sequence). Trimming cost V 0 bases and J 6 bases, with 6 bases left between them. The CDR3 spans 12 residues. For the CDR3, the DNA is TGTGCCAGCAGTTACTCGGCGGGCGAGCAGTACTTC. This translates into CASSYSAGEQYF.

This clonotype was seen a handful of times. The chain carries TRBV6-6 and TRBJ2-3, with 7 bases fitting TRBD2. With V trimmed by 8 bases and J by 2 bases, 7 bases remained unmatched. Germline CDR1 MNHNY, CDR2 SVGAGI (reference sequence). This CDR3 spans 14 amino acids. CDR3 in DNA: TGTGCCAGCCGTGGTGGGAGGGACACAGATACGCAGTATTTT. Translation: CASRGGRDTDTQYF.

This clonotype was observed many times. The gene calls are TRBV3-1 and TRBJ2-1; 14 positions match TRBD2. The germline CDR1 and CDR2 sequences are LGHDT and YNNKEL (reference sequence). J was trimmed by 10 bases and V by 6 bases; bases with no gene match: 8. The length of the CDR3 is 15 residues. The CDR3 loop is CASRLGGTSGSEQFF. CDR3 in DNA: TGTGCCAGCAGGCTTGGTGGGACTAGCGGGAGCGAGCAGTTCTTC.

This clonotype showed up just a few times. V is TRBV29-1 and J is TRBJ2-5, with D possibly TRBD2 on 6 matching bases. Germline CDR1 SQVTM, CDR2 ANQGSEA. V gave up 4 bases and J gave up 5 bases, with 11 bases separating them. The CDR3 is made up of 12 amino acids. The CDR3 nucleotides are TGCAGCGTTGGAGTAGCGGTGGAGACCCAGTACTTC. This gives the protein CSVGVAVETQYF.

Many counts were recorded for this clonotype. The genes are TRBV28 and TRBJ2-5, with TRBD2 matching 7 bases. Germline assignment: CDR1 MDHEN and CDR2 SYDVKM. The length of the CDR3 is 16 residues. The trim removed 7 bases at V and 1 base at J, leaving 12 bases unmatched. The CDR3 DNA is TGTGCCAGCACCCCTTTGGCGGGAGAACTCCAAGAGACCCAGTACTTC. Amino acids: CASTPLAGELQETQYF.

This chain links TRBV10-3 with TRBJ1-4; D is unclear. This CDR3 is built from 14 residues. Germline CDR1 is ENHRY and CDR2 is SYGVKD. V gave up 0 bases and J gave up 3 bases, with 5 bases separating them. CDR3 sequence: CAISESQANEKLFF. CDR3 DNA sequence: TGTGCCATCAGTGAGTCCCAGGCTAATGAAAAACTGTTTTTT.

Ten or more counts support this clonotype. This rearrangement joins TRBV5-1 to TRBJ1-2, with D unresolved. This CDR3 is 15 amino acids long. Trimming shortened V by 4 bases and J by 2 bases, and 15 bases separated the two germline ends. The germline V gene encodes CDR1 SGHRS and CDR2 YFSETQ. The CDR3 nucleotides read TGCGCCAGCAGCCCGACGGCGTTCGGGAACTATGGCTACACCTTC. Its translation is CASSPTAFGNYGYTF.

Ten or more counts support this clonotype. The genes are TRBV5-1 and TRBJ1-2; D uncertain. The germline V gene encodes CDR1 SGHRS and CDR2 YFSETQ. This CDR3 region has 13 residues. Trimming removed 3 bases at V and 2 bases at J, with 8 bases between. CDR3 bases: TGCGCCAGCAGCTGGATGGAGAACTATGGCTACACCTTC. Amino acids: CASSWMENYGYTF.

This clonotype has a count of ten or more. J is TRBJ2-1 and V is TRBV3-1; 13 nucleotides line up with TRBD2. CDR3 length: 18 amino acids. Looked up from germline, CDR1 is LGHDT and CDR2 is YNNKEL (reference sequence). V lost 4 bases and J lost 8; bases outside the gene matches: 14. CDR3 in amino acids: CASSRPTSGRTWEDEQFF. The CDR3, as DNA: TGTGCCAGCAGCCGTCCGACTAGCGGGAGGACATGGGAGGATGAGCAGTTCTTC.

This clonotype has at least ten counts. The chain couples TRBV18 to TRBJ2-2; D is ambiguous. The CDR3 is 12 amino acids. Germline V gene data show CDR1 as KGHSH and CDR2 as LQKENI. V shed 2 bases and J shed 7 bases, with 5 bases lying between them. CDR3 region: CASSPGVGELFF. The CDR3 DNA follows: TGTGCCAGCTCACCAGGGGTCGGGGAGCTGTTTTTT. Using reference TRBV18 and TRBJ2-2 for the parts outside the CDR3, the full variable domain is NAGVMQNPRHLVRRRGQEARLRCSPMKGHSHVYWYRQLPEEGLKFMVYLQKENIIDESGMPKERFSAEFPKEGPSILRIQQVVRGDSAAYFCASSPGVGELFFGEGSRLTVL.